The entry that follows covers one TCR beta chain sequence. The antigen remains undetermined. Following RNA extraction, reverse transcription yielded cDNA that acted as the sequencing template. The method was immunoSEQ multiplex PCR; TCRdb's version includes in-frame clones alone and lacks a portion of them. The table lists 110,000 to 150,000 clones, roughly 62% of them singletons. The study team obtained lesional scalp punch biopsies and peripheral blood from alopecia areata patients. The source of the sample is a study of CD8+ T cells in alopecia areata. Study background: Tofacitinib administration to treated patients was oral, at 5 to 10 mg twice daily. General study results and limits: Scalp samples also contribute reads from the resident alphabeta T cells found in normal skin.

The source is a human donor with alopecia areata. The sample here was CD4+ T cells sorted from blood, taken at week 0.

This chain's CDR3 is CSVVGETYEQYF. The CDR3 nucleotides are TGCAGCGTTGTAGGGGAGACCTACGAGCAGTACTTC. The chain carries TRBV29-1 and TRBJ2-7; D is tentatively TRBD1 or TRBD2 (5 bases each). This CDR3 has 12 residues. The V gene's germline CDR1 is SQVTM and CDR2 ANQGSEA. V was cut by 4 bases and J by 2 bases, with 9 bases left in between.